Given below is one T cell receptor beta chain in context. The CDR3 has 13 amino acids. V dropped 6 bases and J dropped 6; count of bases not matched to a gene: 3. This record belongs to a study of blood T cell repertoires in COVID-19. In the study overall: COVID-19 samples collected from the United States, Italy and Spain covered acute and convalescent phases.

Original methodology: Reference gene primer amplification in the assay estimated nucleated cell counts. Clones were read by immunoSEQ multiplex PCR, and TCRdb kept only the in-frame ones, dropping some. The DNA gave D and trimming, while V, J and clone size come from that table. The sample includes 120,000 to 150,000 clones, approximately 80% of them seen just once. Source material: peripheral blood. The genes are TRBV12-3 or TRBV12-4 and TRBJ2-3; 10 positions match TRBD1. The sequence was collected from a man aged 55 to 70 with active or convalescent COVID-19. The CDR3 nucleotides are TGTGCCAGCAGCCGACAGGGGGCGGATACGCAGTATTTT. It translates to CASSRQGADTQYF.